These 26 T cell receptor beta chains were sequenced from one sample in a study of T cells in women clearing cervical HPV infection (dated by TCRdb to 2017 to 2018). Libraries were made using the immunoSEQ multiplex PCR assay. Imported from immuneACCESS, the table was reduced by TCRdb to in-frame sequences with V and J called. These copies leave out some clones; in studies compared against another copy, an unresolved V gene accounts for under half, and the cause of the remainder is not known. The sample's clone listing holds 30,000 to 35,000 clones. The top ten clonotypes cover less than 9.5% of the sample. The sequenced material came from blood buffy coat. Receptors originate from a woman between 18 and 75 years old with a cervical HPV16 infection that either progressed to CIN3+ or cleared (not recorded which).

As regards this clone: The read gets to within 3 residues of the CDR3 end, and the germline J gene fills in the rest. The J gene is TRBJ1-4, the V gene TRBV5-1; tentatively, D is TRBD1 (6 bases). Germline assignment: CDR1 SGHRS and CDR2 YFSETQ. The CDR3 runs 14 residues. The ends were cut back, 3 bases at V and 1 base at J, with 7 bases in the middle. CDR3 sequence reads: CASSSDRTNEKLFF. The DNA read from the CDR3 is TGCGCCAGCAGCTCGGACAGAACTAATGAAAAA.

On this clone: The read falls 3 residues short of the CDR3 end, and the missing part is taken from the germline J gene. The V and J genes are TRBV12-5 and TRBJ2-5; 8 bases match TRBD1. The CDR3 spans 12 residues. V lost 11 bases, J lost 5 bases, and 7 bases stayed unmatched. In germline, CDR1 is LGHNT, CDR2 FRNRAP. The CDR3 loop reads CAVQGGEETQYF. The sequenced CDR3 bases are TGTGCTGTACAGGGGGGAGAGGAGACC.

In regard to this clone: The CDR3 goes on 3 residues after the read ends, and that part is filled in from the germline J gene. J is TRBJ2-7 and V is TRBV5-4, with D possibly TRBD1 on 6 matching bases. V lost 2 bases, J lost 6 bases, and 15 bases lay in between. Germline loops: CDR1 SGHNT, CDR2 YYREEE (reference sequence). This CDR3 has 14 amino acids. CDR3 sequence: CASSFDAQGREQYF. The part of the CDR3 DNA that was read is TGTGCCAGCAGCTTTGATGCACAGGGTCGCGAG.

The CDR3 DNA, read in part, is TGTGCCACCAGCAGAGATCTAAGCGCAACTAATGAAAAA. It specifies CATSRDLSATNEK. The entire CDR3 is CATSRDLSATNEKLFF. The chain is built from TRBV15 and TRBJ1-4; no reliable D call. The read finishes 3 residues shy of the CDR3 end, and the germline J gene is used to complete it. The CDR3 length is 16 residues. Germline V gives CDR1 LNHNV, CDR2 YYDKDF (reference sequence). Trimming left V 0 bases short and J 0 bases short, with 8 bases between.

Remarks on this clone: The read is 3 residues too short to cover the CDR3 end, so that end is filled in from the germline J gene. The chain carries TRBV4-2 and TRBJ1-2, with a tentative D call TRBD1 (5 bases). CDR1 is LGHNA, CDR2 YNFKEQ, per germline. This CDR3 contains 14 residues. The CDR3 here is CASSQDVRGSGYTF. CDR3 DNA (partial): TGTGCCAGCAGCCAAGATGTCCGGGGGAGCGGC.

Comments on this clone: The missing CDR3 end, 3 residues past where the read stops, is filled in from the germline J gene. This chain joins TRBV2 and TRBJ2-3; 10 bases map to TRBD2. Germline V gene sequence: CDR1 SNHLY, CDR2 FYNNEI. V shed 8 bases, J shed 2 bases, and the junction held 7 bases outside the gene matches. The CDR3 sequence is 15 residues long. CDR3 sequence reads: CASGSSGGNTDTQYF. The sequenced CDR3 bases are TGTGCCAGCGGGAGTAGCGGGGGGAACACAGATACG. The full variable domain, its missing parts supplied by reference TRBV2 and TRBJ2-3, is EPEVTQTPSHQVTQMGQEVILRCVPISNHLYFYWYRQILGQKVEFLVSFYNNEISEKSEIFDDQFSVERPDGSNFTLKIRSTKLEDSAMYFCASGSSGGNTDTQYFGPGTRLTVL.

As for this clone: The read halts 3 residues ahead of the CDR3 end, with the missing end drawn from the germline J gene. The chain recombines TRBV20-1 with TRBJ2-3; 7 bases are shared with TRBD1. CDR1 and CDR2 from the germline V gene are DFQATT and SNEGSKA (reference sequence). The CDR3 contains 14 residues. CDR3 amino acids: CSARSPRGYRTQYF. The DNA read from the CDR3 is TGCAGTGCACGATCCCCCAGGGGGTACAGGACG.

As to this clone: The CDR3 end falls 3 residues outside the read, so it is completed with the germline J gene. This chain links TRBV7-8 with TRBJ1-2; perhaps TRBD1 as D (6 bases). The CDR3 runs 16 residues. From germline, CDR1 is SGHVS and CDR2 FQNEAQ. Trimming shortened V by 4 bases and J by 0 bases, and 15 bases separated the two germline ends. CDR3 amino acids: CASSSSNQGTNYGYTF. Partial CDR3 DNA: TGTGCCAGCAGCTCCAGTAACCAGGGGACTAACTATGGC.

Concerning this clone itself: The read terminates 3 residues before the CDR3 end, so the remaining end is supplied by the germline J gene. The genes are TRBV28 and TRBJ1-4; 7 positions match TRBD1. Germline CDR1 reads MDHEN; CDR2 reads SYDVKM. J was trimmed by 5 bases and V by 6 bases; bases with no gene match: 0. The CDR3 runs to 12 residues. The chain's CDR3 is CASRTGNEKLFF. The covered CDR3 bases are TGTGCCAGCAGGACAGGGAATGAAAAA.

The CDR3 bases that were read are TGCGCCAGCAGAAACGGGGGGGCTGGAAATGAG. This gives the protein CASRNGGAGNE. The full CDR3 is CASRNGGAGNEQFF. The V call is TRBV10-2, the J call TRBJ2-1; 8 nucleotides align to TRBD2. Read sequence stops 3 residues before the CDR3 end, and the germline J gene provides the missing end. V lost 6 bases to trimming and J lost 7 bases; unmatched junction nucleotides: 8. CDR3 size: 14 residues. Germline CDR1 and CDR2: WSHSY and SAAADI.

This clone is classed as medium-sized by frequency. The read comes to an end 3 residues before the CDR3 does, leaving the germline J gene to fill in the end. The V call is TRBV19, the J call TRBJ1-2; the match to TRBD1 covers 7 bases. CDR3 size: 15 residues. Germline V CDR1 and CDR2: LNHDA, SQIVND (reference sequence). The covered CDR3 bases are TGTGCCAGTACTGGCGATCGGACAGGAGTAGGGGGC. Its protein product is CASTGDRTGVGG. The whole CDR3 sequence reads CASTGDRTGVGGYTF.

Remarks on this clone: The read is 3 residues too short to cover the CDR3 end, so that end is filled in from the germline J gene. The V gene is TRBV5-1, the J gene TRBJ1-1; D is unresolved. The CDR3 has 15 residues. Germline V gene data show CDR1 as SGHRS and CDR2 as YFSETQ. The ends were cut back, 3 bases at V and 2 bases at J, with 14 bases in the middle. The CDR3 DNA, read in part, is TGCGCCAGCAGCTACACGGGTCTCGCAAACACTGAA. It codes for CASSYTGLANTE. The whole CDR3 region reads CASSYTGLANTEAFF.

CDR3 DNA, as far as it was read: TGTGCCAGCAGCCAAGAACTAGGGAACACCGGGGAG. Protein: CASSQELGNTGE. The full CDR3 is CASSQELGNTGELFF. The chain is built from TRBV14 and TRBJ2-2; D may be TRBD2 (5 bases). From the germline J gene comes the end of the CDR3, since the read stops 3 residues before it. Between the trimmed V and J ends, which lost 0 bases and 1 base, there was a span of 6 bases. The CDR3 has 15 amino acids. CDR1 and CDR2 from the germline V gene are SGHDN and FVKESK.

CDR3 DNA (partial): TGTGCCAGTAGTATAGATGGCAGGGGCTACGAG. Protein product: CASSIDGRGYE. The CDR3 in full is CASSIDGRGYEQYF. This chain joins TRBV19 and TRBJ2-7; maybe TRBD1 (6 bases). The read terminates 3 residues before the CDR3 end, so the remaining end is supplied by the germline J gene. The V end lost 0 bases, the J end lost 3 bases, and 9 bases lay between the germline ends. This CDR3 has 14 residues. The germline gives CDR1 LNHDA, CDR2 SQIVND (reference sequence).

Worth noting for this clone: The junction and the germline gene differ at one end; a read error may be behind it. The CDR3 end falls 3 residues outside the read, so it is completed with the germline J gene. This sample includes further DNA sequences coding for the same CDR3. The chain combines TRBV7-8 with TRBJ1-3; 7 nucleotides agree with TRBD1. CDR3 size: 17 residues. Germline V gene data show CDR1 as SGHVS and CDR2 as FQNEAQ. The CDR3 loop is CASSRPTGTTSGNTIYF. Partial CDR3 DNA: TGTGCCAGCAGCCGCCCGACAGGGACCACTTCTGGAAACACA.

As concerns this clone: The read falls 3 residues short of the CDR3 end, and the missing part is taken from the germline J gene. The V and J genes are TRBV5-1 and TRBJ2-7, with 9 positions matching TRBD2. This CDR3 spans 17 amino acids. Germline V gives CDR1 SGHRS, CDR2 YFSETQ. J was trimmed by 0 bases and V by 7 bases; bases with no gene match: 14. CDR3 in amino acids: CASQPRGGPDSSYEQYF. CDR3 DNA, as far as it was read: TGCGCCAGCCAACCGCGGGGGGGGCCCGACTCCTCCTACGAG.

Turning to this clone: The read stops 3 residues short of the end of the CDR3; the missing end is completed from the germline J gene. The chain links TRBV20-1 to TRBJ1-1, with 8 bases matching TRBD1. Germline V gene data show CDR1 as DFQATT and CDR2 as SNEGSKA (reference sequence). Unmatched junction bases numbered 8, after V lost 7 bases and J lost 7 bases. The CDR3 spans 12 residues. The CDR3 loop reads CSGPGQGDEAFF. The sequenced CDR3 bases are TGCAGTGGCCCTGGACAGGGCGATGAA.

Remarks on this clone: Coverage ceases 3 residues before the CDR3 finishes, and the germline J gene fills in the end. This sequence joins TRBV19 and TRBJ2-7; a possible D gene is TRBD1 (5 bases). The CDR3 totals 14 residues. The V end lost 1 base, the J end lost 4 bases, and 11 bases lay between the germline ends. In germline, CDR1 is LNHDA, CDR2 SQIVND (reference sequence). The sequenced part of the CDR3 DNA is TGTGCCAGTAGTATAGGGACAAATGGTTACGAG. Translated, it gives CASSIGTNGYE. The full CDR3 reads CASSIGTNGYEQYF.

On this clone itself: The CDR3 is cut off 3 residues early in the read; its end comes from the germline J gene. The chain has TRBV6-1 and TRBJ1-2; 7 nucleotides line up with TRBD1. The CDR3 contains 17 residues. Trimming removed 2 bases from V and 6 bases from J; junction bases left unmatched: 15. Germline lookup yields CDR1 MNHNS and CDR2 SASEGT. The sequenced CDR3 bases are TGTGCCAGCAGTGAAATAGGAGGGCAGGGGGATAGAAATGGC. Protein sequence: CASSEIGGQGDRNG. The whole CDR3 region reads CASSEIGGQGDRNGYTF.

CDR3 sequence reads: CASNQGSNKNIQYF. The CDR3 DNA, read in part, is TGTGCCAGTAATCAGGGATCCAACAAAAACATT. The rearrangement joins TRBV19 to TRBJ2-4; D might be TRBD1 (5 bases). The CDR3 end lies 3 residues beyond the end of the read and is filled in from the germline J gene. The CDR3 extends over 14 amino acids. V shed 7 bases and J shed 3 bases, with 13 bases lying between them. Germline V gene sequence: CDR1 LNHDA, CDR2 SQIVND (reference sequence).

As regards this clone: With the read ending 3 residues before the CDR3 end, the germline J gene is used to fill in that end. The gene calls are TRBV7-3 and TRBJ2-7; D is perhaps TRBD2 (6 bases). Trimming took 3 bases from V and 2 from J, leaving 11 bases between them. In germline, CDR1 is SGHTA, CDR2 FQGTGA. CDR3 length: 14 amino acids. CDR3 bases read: TGTGCCAGCAGCTTGGGGCGGGGTCCCTACGAG. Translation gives CASSLGRGPYE. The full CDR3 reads CASSLGRGPYEQYF. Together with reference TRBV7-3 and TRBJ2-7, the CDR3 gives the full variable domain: GAGVSQTPSNKVTEKGKYVELRCDPISGHTALYWYRQSLGQGPEFLIYFQGTGAADDSGLPNDRFFAVRPEGSVSTLKIQRTERGDSAVYLCASSLGRGPYEQYFGPGTRLTVT.

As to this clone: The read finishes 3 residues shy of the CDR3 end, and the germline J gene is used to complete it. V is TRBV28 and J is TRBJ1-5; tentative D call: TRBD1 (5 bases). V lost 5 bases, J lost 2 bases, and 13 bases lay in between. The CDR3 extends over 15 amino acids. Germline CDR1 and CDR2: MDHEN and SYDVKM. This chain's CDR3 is CASSLTVRGNQPQHF. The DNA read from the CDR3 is TGTGCCAGCAGTCTGACAGTCAGGGGCAATCAGCCC.

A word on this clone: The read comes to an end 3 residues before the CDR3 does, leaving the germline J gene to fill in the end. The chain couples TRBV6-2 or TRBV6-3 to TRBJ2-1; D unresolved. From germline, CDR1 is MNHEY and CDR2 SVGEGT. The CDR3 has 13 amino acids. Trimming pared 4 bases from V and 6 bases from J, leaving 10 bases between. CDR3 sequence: CASSSTFPNEQFF. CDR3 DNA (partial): TGTGCCAGCAGTTCGACATTCCCCAATGAG.

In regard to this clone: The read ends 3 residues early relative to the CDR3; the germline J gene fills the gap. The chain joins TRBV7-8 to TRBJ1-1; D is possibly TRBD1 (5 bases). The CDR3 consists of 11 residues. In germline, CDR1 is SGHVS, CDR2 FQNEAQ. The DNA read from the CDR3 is TGTGCCAGCACTTCAAAGCGGGGG. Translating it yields CASTSKRG. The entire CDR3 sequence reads CASTSKRGAFF.

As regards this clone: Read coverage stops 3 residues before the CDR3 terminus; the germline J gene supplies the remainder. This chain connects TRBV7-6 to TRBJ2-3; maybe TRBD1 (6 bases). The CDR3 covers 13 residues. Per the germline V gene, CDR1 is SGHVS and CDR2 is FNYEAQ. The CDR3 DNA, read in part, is TGTGCCAGCAGCTTCCAGGGGAGTGAGACG. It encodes CASSFQGSET. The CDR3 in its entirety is CASSFQGSETQYF.

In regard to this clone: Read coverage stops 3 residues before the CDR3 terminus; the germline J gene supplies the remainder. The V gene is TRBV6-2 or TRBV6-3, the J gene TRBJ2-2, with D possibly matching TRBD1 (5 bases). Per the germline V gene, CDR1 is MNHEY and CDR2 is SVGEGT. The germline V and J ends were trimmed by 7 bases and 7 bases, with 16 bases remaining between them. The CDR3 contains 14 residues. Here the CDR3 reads CASKITGSGGELFF. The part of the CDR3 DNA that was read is TGTGCCAGCAAAATCACAGGATCCGGCGGGGAG.